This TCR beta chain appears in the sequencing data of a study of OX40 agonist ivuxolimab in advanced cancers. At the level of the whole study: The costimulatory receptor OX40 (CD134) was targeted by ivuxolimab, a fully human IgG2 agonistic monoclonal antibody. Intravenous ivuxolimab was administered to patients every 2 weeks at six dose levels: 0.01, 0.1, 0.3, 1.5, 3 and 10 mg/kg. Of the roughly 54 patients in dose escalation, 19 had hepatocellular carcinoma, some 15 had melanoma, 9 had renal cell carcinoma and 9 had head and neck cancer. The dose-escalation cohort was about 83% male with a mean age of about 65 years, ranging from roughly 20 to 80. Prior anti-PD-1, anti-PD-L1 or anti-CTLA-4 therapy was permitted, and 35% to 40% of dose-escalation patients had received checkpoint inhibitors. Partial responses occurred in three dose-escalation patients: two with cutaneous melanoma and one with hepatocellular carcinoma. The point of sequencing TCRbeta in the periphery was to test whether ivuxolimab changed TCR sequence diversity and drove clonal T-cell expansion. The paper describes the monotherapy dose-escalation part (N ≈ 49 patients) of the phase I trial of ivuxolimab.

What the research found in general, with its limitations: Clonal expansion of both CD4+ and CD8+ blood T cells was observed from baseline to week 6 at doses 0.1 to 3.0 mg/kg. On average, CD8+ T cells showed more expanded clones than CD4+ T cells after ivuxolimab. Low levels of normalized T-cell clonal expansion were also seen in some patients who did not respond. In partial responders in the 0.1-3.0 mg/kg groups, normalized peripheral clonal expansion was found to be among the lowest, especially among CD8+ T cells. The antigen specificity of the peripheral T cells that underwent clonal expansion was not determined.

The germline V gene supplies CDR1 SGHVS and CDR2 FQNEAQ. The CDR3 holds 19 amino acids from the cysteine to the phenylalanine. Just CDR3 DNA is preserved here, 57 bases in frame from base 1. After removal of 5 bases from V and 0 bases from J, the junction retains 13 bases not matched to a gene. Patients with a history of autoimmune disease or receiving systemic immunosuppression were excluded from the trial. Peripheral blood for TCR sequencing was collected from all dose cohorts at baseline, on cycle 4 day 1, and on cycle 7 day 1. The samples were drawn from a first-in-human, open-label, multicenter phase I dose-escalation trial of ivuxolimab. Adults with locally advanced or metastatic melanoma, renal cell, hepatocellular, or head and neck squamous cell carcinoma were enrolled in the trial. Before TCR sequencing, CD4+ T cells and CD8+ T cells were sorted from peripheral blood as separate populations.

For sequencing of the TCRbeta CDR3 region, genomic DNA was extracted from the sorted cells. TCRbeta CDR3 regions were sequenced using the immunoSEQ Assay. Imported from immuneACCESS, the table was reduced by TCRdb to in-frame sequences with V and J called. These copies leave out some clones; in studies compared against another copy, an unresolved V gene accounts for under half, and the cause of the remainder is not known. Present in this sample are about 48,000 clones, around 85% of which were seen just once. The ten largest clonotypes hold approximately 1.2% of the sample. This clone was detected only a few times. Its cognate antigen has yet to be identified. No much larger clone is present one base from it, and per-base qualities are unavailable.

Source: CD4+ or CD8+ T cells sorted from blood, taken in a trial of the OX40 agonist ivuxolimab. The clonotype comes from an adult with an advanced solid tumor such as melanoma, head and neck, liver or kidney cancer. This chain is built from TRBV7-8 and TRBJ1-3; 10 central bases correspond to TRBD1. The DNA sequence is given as TGTGCCAGCAGCCCCCACCGGACAGGGGGGCCTCGCTCTGGAAACACCATATATTTT. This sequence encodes CASSPHRTGGPRSGNTIYF.